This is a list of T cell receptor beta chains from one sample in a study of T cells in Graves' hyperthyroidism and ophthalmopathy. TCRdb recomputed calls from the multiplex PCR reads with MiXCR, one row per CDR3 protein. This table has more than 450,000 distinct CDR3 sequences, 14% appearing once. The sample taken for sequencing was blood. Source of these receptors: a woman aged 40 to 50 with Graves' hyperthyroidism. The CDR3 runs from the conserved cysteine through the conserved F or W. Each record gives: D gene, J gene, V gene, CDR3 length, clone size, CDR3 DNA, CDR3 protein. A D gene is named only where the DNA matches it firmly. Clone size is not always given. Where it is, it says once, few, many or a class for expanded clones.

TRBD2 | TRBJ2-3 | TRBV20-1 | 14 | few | TGCAGTGCTACGCCCACTAGCGGAGGAAATACGCAGTATTTT | CSATPTSGGNTQYF
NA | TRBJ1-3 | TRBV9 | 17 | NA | TGTGCCAGCAGCACCCCGACAGGCCCTGCCTCTGGAAACACCATATATTTT | CASSTPTGPASGNTIYF
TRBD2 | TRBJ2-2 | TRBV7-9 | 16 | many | TGTGCCACCCACAAGCGGGAGGGCCGGTACACCGGGGAGCTGTTTTTT | CATHKREGRYTGELFF
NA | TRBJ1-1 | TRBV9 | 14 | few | TGTGCCAGCAGCGTAGGGCTGGGGAACACTGAAGCTTTCTTT | CASSVGLGNTEAFF
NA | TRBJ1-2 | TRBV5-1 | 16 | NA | TGCGCCAGCAGCTTGGGGACGGACACCCTAGGCTATGGCTACACCTTC | CASSLGTDTLGYGYTF
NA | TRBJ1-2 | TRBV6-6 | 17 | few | TGTGCCAGCAGTTACCACGGCAGTCCGACTAAAAACTATGGCTACACCTTC | CASSYHGSPTKNYGYTF
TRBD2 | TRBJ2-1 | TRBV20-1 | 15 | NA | TGCAGTGCTAGAGACCTAGCGGGACGGTACAATGAGCAGTTCTTC | CSARDLAGRYNEQFF
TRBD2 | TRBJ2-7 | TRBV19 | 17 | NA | TGTGCCAGTAGTCCCCGGGGAGCGGGAACCCTTTCCTACGAGCAGTACTTC | CASSPRGAGTLSYEQYF
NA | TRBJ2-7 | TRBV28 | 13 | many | TGTGCCAGCAGTTTCTACAGAACCGGCGAGCAGTACTTC | CASSFYRTGEQYF
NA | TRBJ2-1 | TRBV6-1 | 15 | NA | TGTGCCAGCAGTGAGGGGCCCTACTCCTACAATGAGCAGTTCTTC | CASSEGPYSYNEQFF
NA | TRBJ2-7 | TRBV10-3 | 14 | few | TGTGTCATCAGTGCGTCCGGGGGTTCATACGAGCAGTACTTC | CVISASGGSYEQYF
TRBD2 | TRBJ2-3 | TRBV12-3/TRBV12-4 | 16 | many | TGTGCCAGCAGTCTACACGGACTAGCCCTCACAGATACGCAGTATTTT | CASSLHGLALTDTQYF
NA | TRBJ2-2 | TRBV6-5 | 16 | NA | TGTGCCAGCAGTTACCCCCGACTAGGCCGGGCCGGGGAGCTGTTTTTT | CASSYPRLGRAGELFF
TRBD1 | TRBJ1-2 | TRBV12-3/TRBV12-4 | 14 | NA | TGTGCCAGCAGTACCGGGACAGGGGGTACGGGCTACACCTTC | CASSTGTGGTGYTF